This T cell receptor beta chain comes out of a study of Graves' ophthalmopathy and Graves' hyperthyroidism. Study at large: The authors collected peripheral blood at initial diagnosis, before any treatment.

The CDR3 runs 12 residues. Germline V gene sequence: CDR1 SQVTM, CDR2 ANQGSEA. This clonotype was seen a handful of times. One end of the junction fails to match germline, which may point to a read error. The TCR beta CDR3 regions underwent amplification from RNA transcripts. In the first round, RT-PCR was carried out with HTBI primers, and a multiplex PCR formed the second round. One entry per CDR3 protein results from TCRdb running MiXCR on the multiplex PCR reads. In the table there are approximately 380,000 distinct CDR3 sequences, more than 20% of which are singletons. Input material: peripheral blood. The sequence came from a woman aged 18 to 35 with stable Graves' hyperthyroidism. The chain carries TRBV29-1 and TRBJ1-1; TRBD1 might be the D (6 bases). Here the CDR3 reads CSARTANTEACF. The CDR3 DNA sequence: TGCAGCGCTAGGACAGCGAACACTGAAGCTTGCTTT.